These 15 T cell receptor beta chains were all obtained from the same sample, sequenced in a study of cytomegalovirus exposure and HLA in healthy donors. The PCR employed 60 Vbeta primers together with 13 Jbeta primers. Produced via immunoSEQ multiplex PCR; TCRdb's table is partial and in-frame only. The sample shows about 180,000 clones, approximately 79% of them seen only once. The sequencing sample was made of PBMCs. The receptor set was obtained from a man in his forties or fifties in good health and CMV-seropositive.

The chain combines TRBV7-9 with TRBJ2-5; TRBD1 might be the D (6 bases). The assigned J gene may be wrong: the sequence end matches TRBJ2-7 better. There are 14 residues in the CDR3. Germline CDR1 SEHNR, CDR2 FQNEAQ (reference sequence). CDR3 sequence: CASSLSGASYEQYF. Here the CDR3 DNA reads TGTGCCAGCAGCTTATCAGGGGCTTCATACGAGCAGTACTTC.

The V and J genes are TRBV5-1 and TRBJ1-4; D uncertain. Germline V gene sequence: CDR1 SGHRS, CDR2 YFSETQ. This CDR3 is 16 amino acids long. With 5 bases removed from V and 0 bases from J, the gap between germline ends came to 14 bases. CDR3 residues: CASSPRLGATNEKLFF. The CDR3 DNA reads TGCGCCAGCAGTCCCAGGCTGGGAGCAACTAATGAAAAACTGTTTTTT.

The sample holds one count of this clone. The rearrangement joins TRBV6-1 to TRBJ2-7; D call uncertain. V was trimmed by 2 bases and J by 6 bases, leaving 5 bases between them. Germline V gives CDR1 MNHNS, CDR2 SASEGT. The CDR3 spans 11 residues. The CDR3 DNA reads as TGTGCCAGCAGTGAAATAGCCGAGCAGTACTTC. Its translation: CASSEIAEQYF.

The chain recombines TRBV7-8 with TRBJ2-7; weak D call: TRBD1 (6 bases). With 1 base removed from V and 0 bases from J, the gap between germline ends came to 7 bases. This CDR3 has 14 amino acids. In germline, CDR1 is SGHVS, CDR2 FQNEAQ. CDR3 sequence reads: CASSLGDTSYEQYF. CDR3 bases: TGTGCCAGCAGCTTAGGGGACACCTCCTACGAGCAGTACTTC.

The chain recombines TRBV30 with TRBJ2-7; maybe TRBD1 (6 bases). Germline loops: CDR1 GTSNPN, CDR2 SVGIG (reference sequence). With 3 bases removed from V and 7 bases from J, the gap between germline ends came to 16 bases. The CDR3 is made up of 13 amino acids. CDR3 in DNA: TGTGCCTGGAGGAGGGGGATGTTAGGAGAGCAGTACTTC. It translates to CAWRRGMLGEQYF. The variable domain in full, with the rest retrieved from reference TRBV30 and TRBJ2-7, is SQTIHQWPATLVQPVGSPLSLECTVEGTSNPNLYWYRQAAGRGLQLLFYSVGIGQISSEVPQNLSASRPQDRQFILSSKKLLLSDSGFYLCAWRRGMLGEQYFGPGTRLTVT.

V and J are TRBV11-3 and TRBJ2-2, with TRBD1 matching 9 bases. Unmatched junction bases numbered 5, after V lost 5 bases and J lost 4 bases. Germline V gene sequence: CDR1 SGHNT, CDR2 YENEEA. The CDR3 runs 15 residues. The CDR3 DNA reads TGTGCCAGCAGCATGGACAGGGGTGGCACCGGGGAGCTGTTTTTT. Translation: CASSMDRGGTGELFF.

V is TRBV27 and J is TRBJ1-5, with D uncertain. The germline V gene encodes CDR1 MNHEY and CDR2 SMNVEV (reference sequence). V lost 5 bases and J 0 bases, leaving 8 bases between the germline ends. The CDR3 length is 14 residues. CDR3 bases: TGTGCCAGCAGTCAGACTGATAGCAATCAGCCCCAGCATTTT. It is translated as CASSQTDSNQPQHF.

This clone was seen a handful of times. The chain links TRBV5-6 to TRBJ1-1, with a weak D call TRBD1 (6 bases). Trimming left V 5 bases short and J 0 bases short, with 11 bases between. The CDR3 is 14 amino acids. Per the germline V gene, CDR1 is SGHDT and CDR2 is YYEEEE. As DNA, the CDR3 is TGTGCCAGCAGACCCAGGGGCGTGAACACTGAAGCTTTCTTT. It encodes CASRPRGVNTEAFF.

V usage is TRBV5-7 and J usage is TRBJ2-7; 10 bases agree with TRBD2. TRBV5-7 is an ORF for which the function is uncertain. There are 18 residues in the CDR3. V was clipped by 2 bases and J by 5 bases; unmatched bases: 16. The CDR3 DNA reads as TGTGCCAGCAGCTTATGGATGAAGCGGGAGGGCCATCCGCACGAGCAGTACTTC. This translates into CASSLWMKREGHPHEQYF.

The chain joins TRBV5-1 to TRBJ2-5; D not resolved. From germline, CDR1 is SGHRS and CDR2 YFSETQ. This CDR3 is built from 13 residues. With 5 bases removed from V and 0 bases from J, the gap between germline ends came to 8 bases. The CDR3 loop is CASSLTNQETQYF. The CDR3 DNA reads as TGCGCCAGCAGTCTGACAAACCAAGAGACCCAGTACTTC.

V gene TRBV12-5 combines with J gene TRBJ1-1, with 12 bases identical to TRBD1. Germline V gene data show CDR1 as LGHNT and CDR2 as FRNRAP. The CDR3 covers 16 residues. V lost 2 bases, J lost 5 bases, and 6 bases stayed unmatched. In DNA form, the CDR3 reads TGTGCTAGTGGTTTGCGGGACAGGGGGCGTATGACTGAAGCTTTCTTT. This gives the protein CASGLRDRGRMTEAFF.

The chain employs TRBV19 and TRBJ1-6; 9 nucleotides match TRBD1. The CDR3 has 13 residues. V gave up 7 bases and J gave up 10 bases; unmatched junction bases: 5. Germline values: CDR1 LNHDA, CDR2 SQIVND (reference sequence). Written as DNA, the CDR3 is TGTGCCAGTAAGGGACAGGGTCAATCACCCCTCCACTTT. Its translation is CASKGQGQSPLHF.

This chain uses TRBV5-1 with TRBJ2-5; 10 bases align to TRBD2. V lost 3 bases to trimming and J lost 3 bases; unmatched junction nucleotides: 8. This CDR3 is built from 16 residues. Germline CDR1 SGHRS, CDR2 YFSETQ. This CDR3 is CASSWGRAGGEETQYF. The CDR3 coding sequence is TGCGCCAGCAGCTGGGGAAGAGCGGGAGGGGAAGAGACCCAGTACTTC. The full variable domain, its missing parts supplied by reference TRBV5-1 and TRBJ2-5, is KAGVTQTPRYLIKTRGQQVTLSCSPISGHRSVSWYQQTPGQGLQFLFEYFSETQRNKGNFPGRFSGRQFSNSRSEMNVSTLELGDSALYLCASSWGRAGGEETQYFGPGTRLLVL.

The rearrangement uses TRBV7-9 and TRBJ1-5, with TRBD1 matching over 7 bases. CDR1 is SEHNR and CDR2 is FQNEAQ in the germline V gene (reference sequence). This CDR3 region has 14 residues. J was trimmed by 5 bases and V by 0 bases; bases with no gene match: 1. The CDR3: CASSLAGQHQPQHF. The CDR3 coding sequence is TGTGCCAGCAGCTTAGCGGGACAGCATCAGCCCCAGCATTTT.

The V gene is TRBV27, the J gene TRBJ1-2; the D gene is possibly TRBD1 (5 bases). V dropped 0 bases and J dropped 7 bases, with 9 bases sitting between them. The germline gives CDR1 MNHEY, CDR2 SMNVEV (reference sequence). This CDR3 is 13 amino acids long. The CDR3 loop is CASSLSAGFGYTF. CDR3 in DNA: TGTGCCAGCAGTTTATCAGCAGGGTTTGGCTACACCTTC.